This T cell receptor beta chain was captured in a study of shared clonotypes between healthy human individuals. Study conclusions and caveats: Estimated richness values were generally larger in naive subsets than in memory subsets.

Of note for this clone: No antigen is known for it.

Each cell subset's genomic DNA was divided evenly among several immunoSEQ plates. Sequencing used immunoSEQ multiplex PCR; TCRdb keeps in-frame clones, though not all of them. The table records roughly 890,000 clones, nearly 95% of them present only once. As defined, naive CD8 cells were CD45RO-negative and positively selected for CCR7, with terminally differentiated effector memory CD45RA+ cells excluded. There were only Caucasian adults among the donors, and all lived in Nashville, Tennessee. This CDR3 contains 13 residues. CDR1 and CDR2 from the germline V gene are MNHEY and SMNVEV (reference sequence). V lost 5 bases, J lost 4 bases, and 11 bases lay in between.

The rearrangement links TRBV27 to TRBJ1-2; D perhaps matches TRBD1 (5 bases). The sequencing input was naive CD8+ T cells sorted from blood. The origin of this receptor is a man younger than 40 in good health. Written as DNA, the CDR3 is TGTGCCAGCAGTCCCACAGGATTCTATGGCTACACCTTC. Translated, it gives CASSPTGFYGYTF.